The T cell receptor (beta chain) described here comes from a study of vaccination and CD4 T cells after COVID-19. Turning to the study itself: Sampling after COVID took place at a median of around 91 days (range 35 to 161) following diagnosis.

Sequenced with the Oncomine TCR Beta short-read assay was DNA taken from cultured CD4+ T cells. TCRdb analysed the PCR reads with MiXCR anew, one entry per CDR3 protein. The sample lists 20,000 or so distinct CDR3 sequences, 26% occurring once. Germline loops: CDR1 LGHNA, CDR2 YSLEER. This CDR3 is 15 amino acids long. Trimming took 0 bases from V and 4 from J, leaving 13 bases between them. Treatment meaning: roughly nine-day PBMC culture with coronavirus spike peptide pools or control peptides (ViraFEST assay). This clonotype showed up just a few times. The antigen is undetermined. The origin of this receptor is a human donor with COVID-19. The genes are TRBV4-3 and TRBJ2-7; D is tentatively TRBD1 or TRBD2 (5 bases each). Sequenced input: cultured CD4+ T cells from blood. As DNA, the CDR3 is TGCGCCAGCAGCCAAGATGAGTCGGGACCATACGAGCAGTACTTC. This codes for CASSQDESGPYEQYF.